The entry below describes one TCR beta chain. These data come from a study of control samples from healthy donors and cancer patients. This table comes from immunoSEQ multiplex PCR, and its TCRdb copy is limited to in-frame clones, with some not included. The data hold some 150,000 clones, with over 90% observed a single time. V was cut by 2 bases and J by 0 bases, with 11 bases left in between. CDR1 and CDR2 (germline): SGHTS, YDEGEE. The CDR3 has 15 residues. The TCR comes from a man aged 50 or older in good health. The sample comprised blood. This sequence joins TRBV5-8 and TRBJ1-1, with D possibly TRBD1 on 6 matching bases. The CDR3 loop is CASSLSGGVNTEAFF. The CDR3 DNA reads TGTGCCAGCAGCTTATCGGGGGGCGTGAACACTGAAGCTTTCTTT.